This T cell receptor (beta chain) originates from a study of blood T cell repertoires in COVID-19. Clones were read by immunoSEQ multiplex PCR, and TCRdb kept only the in-frame ones, dropping some. The sample lists about 150,000 clones, about 73% occurring once. The V and J ends lost 0 bases and 12 bases, in that order; junction bases with no gene match: 4. CDR3 size: 12 residues. The germline CDR1 and CDR2 sequences are SEHNR and FQNEAQ (reference sequence). This clone came up a few times. The sequenced sample was peripheral blood. The rearrangement links TRBV7-9 to TRBJ1-2, with 7 nucleotides matching TRBD1. This receptor was taken from a man at least 80 years old with acute or convalescent COVID-19. The DNA of the CDR3 is TGTGCCAGCAGCTTAGCTATGGACAGGCACACCTTC. It encodes CASSLAMDRHTF.